The rows below give T cell receptor beta chains drawn from one sample of a study of post-analysis software for immune sequencing data. One entry per CDR3 protein, called by TCRdb with MiXCR from the PCR reads. Among roughly 620,000 distinct CDR3 sequences listed, roughly 45% were seen once. The sequencing sample was made of blood. The receptors originated from a girl between 10 and 17 years old with multiple sclerosis. Both conserved end residues are part of each CDR3. Fields, in order: J gene, V gene, D gene, clone size, CDR3 DNA, CDR3 protein. The D gene is left open where the match is weak. Size is omitted from some rows. Given values are once, few, many or a class for expanded clones.

TRBJ1-2,TRBV7-2,.,.,TGTGCCAGCAGCTCTACTACCTCCTTCGCTGGCTACACCTTC,CASSSTTSFAGYTF
TRBJ1-2,TRBV10-3,TRBD1,.,TGTGCCCCCCGGACAGGGGGTGCTGGCTACACCTTC,CAPRTGGAGYTF
TRBJ2-1,TRBV11-1,.,.,TGTGCCAGCAGCCCCCGGGCTGGGGATCTCTACAATGAGCAGTTCTTC,CASSPRAGDLYNEQFF
TRBJ2-1,TRBV24-1,TRBD1,.,TGTGCCACCAGTGATCCCCGGGACAGGGGCTCCTACAATGAGCAGTTCTTC,CATSDPRDRGSYNEQFF
TRBJ2-7,TRBV14,.,few,TGTGCCAGCAGCCAAGAAGGATGGGGGGGGGCCGAGTACGAGCAGTACTTC,CASSQEGWGGAEYEQYF
TRBJ1-1,TRBV20-1,.,many,TGCAGTGCTAGCCAGCTGAACACTGAAGCTTTCTTT,CSASQLNTEAFF
TRBJ2-7,TRBV12-3/TRBV12-4,.,.,TGTGCCAGCAGTTTTTTGGGCAGGGCCTACGAGCAGTACTTC,CASSFLGRAYEQYF
TRBJ1-2,TRBV29-1,.,few,TGCAGCGTTGATCTAGGGGCCCACTATGGCTACACCTTC,CSVDLGAHYGYTF
TRBJ2-7,TRBV29-1,.,many,TGCAGCGTTGAACAAGCGGACTACGAGCAGTACTTC,CSVEQADYEQYF
TRBJ2-5,TRBV5-4,TRBD2,.,TGTGCCAGCAGCACGATTAGCGGGGGGGTGGAAGAGACCCAGTACTTC,CASSTISGGVEETQYF
TRBJ2-1,TRBV20-1,TRBD2,.,TGCAGTGCTAGGGAACTAGCGGAGCAGTTCTTC,CSARELAEQFF
TRBJ2-1,TRBV6-5,.,few,TGTGCCAGCAGCAACACAGCCTACTCCTACAATGAGCAGTTCTTC,CASSNTAYSYNEQFF
TRBJ2-7,TRBV19,.,once,TGTGCCAGTAAGGTCGAGGGGAGTGCCTACGAGCAGTACTTC,CASKVEGSAYEQYF
TRBJ1-2,TRBV19,.,.,TGTGCCAGTAGTATTCGCTACTATGGCTACACCTTC,CASSIRYYGYTF
TRBJ1-2,TRBV28,.,few,TGTGCCAGCAGTAAACAGGACGATGGCTACACCTTC,CASSKQDDGYTF
TRBJ2-7,TRBV15,TRBD2,once,TGTGCCACCAGCAGAGGGGGACTAGGTGGCGAGCAGTACTTC,CATSRGGLGGEQYF
TRBJ1-2,TRBV20-1,TRBD1,.,TGCAGTGCTAATACCGGGACAGGTCGTGGCTACACCTTC,CSANTGTGRGYTF
TRBJ2-1,TRBV27,TRBD1,once,TGTGCCAGCAGCCTAAGGGGACAGGGGACAAATGAGCAGTTCTTC,CASSLRGQGTNEQFF
TRBJ2-1,TRBV12-3/TRBV12-4,TRBD2,few,TGTGCCAGCAGTTTCTCCCGACTAGCGACTGGGGATGAGCAGTTCTTC,CASSFSRLATGDEQFF
TRBJ2-3,TRBV11-1,.,.,TGTGCCAGCAGCCTAGGACTACCAGGGACCCACACAGATACGCAGTATTTT,CASSLGLPGTHTDTQYF
TRBJ2-5,TRBV12-3/TRBV12-4,TRBD2,few,TGTGCCAGCAGAGCCAGCTGGGGACTAGCGGGAGAAGAGACCCAGTACTTC,CASRASWGLAGEETQYF
TRBJ2-1,TRBV7-9,TRBD2,.,TGTTCCAGCAGCTTAGCCCTCAGCGGGAGGGGTACGCTGTTCTTC,CSSSLALSGRGTLFF
TRBJ2-1,TRBV7-9,.,.,TGTGCCAGCAGCTTACTACGTCAGTACAATGAGCAGTTCTTC,CASSLLRQYNEQFF
TRBJ2-5,TRBV20-1,.,.,TGCAGTGCGCTCTTTGGTCGAGGACCTGAGCAGTACTTC,CSALFGRGPEQYF
TRBJ2-3,TRBV9,.,.,TGTGCCAGCAGCGTAGGGGTAGGGTCGGATACGCAGTATTTT,CASSVGVGSDTQYF
TRBJ2-7,TRBV7-8,.,few,TGTGCCAGCAGCTACATAGGTGCAGGGTACTCCTACGAGCAGTACTTC,CASSYIGAGYSYEQYF
TRBJ1-2,TRBV11-1,.,.,TGTGCCAGCAGCCCCGCGAGGACCGCCTATGGCTACACCTTC,CASSPARTAYGYTF
TRBJ1-1,TRBV7-9,.,few,TGTGCCAGCAGTCTAGACAGGCGGACCGATGAAGCTTTCTTT,CASSLDRRTDEAFF
TRBJ2-1,TRBV20-1,TRBD2,.,TGCAGTGCTAGAGAAGCGGGGGGCTCCTACAATGAGCAGTTCTTC,CSAREAGGSYNEQFF
TRBJ2-1,TRBV20-1,.,.,TGCAGTGCTTTCCGGACCTACAATGAGCAGTTCTTC,CSAFRTYNEQFF
TRBJ1-1,TRBV5-1,.,.,TGCGCCAGCAGCTTATGGGGGGCGACCACTGAAGCTTTCTTT,CASSLWGATTEAFF